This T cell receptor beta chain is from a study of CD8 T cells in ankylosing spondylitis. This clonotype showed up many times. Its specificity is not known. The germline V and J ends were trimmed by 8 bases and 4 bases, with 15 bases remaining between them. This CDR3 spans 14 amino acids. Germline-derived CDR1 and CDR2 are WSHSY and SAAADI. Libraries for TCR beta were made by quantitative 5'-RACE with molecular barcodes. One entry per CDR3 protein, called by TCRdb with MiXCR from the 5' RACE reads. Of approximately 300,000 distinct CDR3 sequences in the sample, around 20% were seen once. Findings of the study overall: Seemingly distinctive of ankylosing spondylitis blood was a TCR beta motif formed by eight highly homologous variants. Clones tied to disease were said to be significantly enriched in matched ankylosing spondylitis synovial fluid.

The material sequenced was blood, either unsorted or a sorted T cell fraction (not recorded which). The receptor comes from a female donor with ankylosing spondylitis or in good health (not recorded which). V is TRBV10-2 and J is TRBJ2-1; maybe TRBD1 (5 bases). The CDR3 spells CASVFSRAYNEQFF. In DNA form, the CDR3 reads TGCGCCAGCGTATTTAGCAGGGCATACAATGAGCAGTTCTTC.